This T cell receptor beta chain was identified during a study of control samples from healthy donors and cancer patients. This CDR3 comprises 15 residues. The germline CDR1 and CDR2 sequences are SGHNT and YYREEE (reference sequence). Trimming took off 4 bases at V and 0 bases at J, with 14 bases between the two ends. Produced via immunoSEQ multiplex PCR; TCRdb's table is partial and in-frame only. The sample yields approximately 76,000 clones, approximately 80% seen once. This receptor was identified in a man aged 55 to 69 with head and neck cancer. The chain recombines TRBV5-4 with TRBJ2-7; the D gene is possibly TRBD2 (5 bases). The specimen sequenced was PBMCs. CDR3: CASSARTGGSYEQYF. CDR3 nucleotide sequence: TGTGCCAGCAGCGCCCGGACCGGAGGCTCCTACGAGCAGTACTTC.